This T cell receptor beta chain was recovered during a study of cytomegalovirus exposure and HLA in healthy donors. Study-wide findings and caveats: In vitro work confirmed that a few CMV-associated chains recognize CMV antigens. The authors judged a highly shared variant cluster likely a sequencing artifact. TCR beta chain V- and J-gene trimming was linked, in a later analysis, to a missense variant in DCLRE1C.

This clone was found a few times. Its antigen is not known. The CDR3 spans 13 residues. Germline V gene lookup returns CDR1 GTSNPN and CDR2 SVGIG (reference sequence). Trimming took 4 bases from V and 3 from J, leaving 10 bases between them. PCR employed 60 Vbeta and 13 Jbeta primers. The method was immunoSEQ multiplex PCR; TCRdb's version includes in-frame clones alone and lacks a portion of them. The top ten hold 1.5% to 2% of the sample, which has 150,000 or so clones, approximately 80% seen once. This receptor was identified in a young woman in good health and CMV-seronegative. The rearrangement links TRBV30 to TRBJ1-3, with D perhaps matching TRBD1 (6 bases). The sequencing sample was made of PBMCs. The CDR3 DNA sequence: TGTGCCTGGACCCAGGGGAATGGAAACACCATATATTTT. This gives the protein CAWTQGNGNTIYF. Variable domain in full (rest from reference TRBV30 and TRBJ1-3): SQTIHQWPATLVQPVGSPLSLECTVEGTSNPNLYWYRQAAGRGLQLLFYSVGIGQISSEVPQNLSASRPQDRQFILSSKKLLLSDSGFYLCAWTQGNGNTIYFGEGSWLTVV.